This TCR beta chain was captured in a study of identical twins. Template switching, a step in the protocol, added a universal primer site, and cDNA carried unique molecular identifiers. MiXCR was run by TCRdb on the 5' RACE reads, yielding one entry per CDR3 protein. This table has roughly 710,000 distinct CDR3 sequences, around 6% appearing once. The CDR3 extends over 15 amino acids. The junction had 8 bases not matched to a gene; V was cut back by 1 base and J by 2 bases. The V gene's germline CDR1 is DFQATT and CDR2 SNEGSKA (reference sequence). This clonotype showed up many times. Specimen: naive T cells sorted from blood. This TCR derives from a man aged 18 to 30 in good health. The chain links TRBV20-1 to TRBJ2-7, with TRBD2 identical over 7 bases. The CDR3 nucleotides are TGCAGTGCTAGAGTGGCTAGCGGAAAAACCTACGAGCAGTACTTC. This codes for CSARVASGKTYEQYF.